This T cell receptor beta chain was recovered during a study of response to subunit inactivated influenza vaccine. One entry per CDR3 protein, called by TCRdb with MiXCR from the RT-PCR reads. The sample has about 570,000 distinct CDR3 sequences; around 10% are singletons. The V segment lost 7 bases and the J segment 4 bases; nucleotides outside the gene matches: 6. This CDR3 contains 15 residues. Germline lookup yields CDR1 LGHDT and CDR2 YNNKEL (reference sequence). These same data were also listed under a study on T cells expressing NK-cell markers. That work states: Making the TCR beta cDNA relied on 5'RACE template switching with UMIs. Beta-chain profiling covered CD3+CD56+NKG2C+, CD3+CD56+NKG2C- and CD3+CD56-NKG2C+ sorted subsets. Several donors likewise had their CD3+CD56-NKG2C+ fraction led by these clonotypes.

The chain employs TRBV3-1 and TRBJ2-2; 10 positions agree with TRBD2. The TCR comes from a man in his fifties who received an inactivated influenza vaccine. Sample: PBMCs from blood, taken on the day of vaccination. In nucleotides, the CDR3 is TGTGCCAGCACCTGGGGACTAGCGATCACCGGGGAGCTGTTTTTT. This gives the protein CASTWGLAITGELFF.